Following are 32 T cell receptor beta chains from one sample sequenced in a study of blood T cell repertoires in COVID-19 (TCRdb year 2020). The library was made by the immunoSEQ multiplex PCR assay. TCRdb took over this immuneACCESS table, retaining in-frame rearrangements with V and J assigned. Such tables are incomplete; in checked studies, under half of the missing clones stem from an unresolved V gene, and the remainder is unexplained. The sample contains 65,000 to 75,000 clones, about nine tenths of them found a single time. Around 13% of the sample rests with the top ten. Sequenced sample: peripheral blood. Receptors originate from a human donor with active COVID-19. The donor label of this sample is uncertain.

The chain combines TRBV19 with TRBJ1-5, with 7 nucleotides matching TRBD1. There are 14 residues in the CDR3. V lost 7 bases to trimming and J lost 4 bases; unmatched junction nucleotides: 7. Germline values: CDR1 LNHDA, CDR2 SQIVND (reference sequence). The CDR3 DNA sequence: TGTGCCAGTACCCCCGGGACAGCAAATCAGCCCCAGCATTTT. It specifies CASTPGTANQPQHF. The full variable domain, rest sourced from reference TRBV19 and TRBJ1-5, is DGGITQSPKYLFRKEGQNVTLSCEQNLNHDAMYWYRQDPGQGLRLIYYSQIVNDFQKGDIAEGYSVSREKKESFPLTVTSAQKNPTAFYLCASTPGTANQPQHFGDGTRLSIL.

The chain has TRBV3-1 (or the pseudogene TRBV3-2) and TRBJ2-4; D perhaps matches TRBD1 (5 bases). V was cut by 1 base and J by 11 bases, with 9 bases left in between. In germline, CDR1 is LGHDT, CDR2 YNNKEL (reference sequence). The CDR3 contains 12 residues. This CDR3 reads CASSQVAGLQYF. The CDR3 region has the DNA TGTGCCAGCAGCCAAGTGGCAGGGCTTCAGTACTTC.

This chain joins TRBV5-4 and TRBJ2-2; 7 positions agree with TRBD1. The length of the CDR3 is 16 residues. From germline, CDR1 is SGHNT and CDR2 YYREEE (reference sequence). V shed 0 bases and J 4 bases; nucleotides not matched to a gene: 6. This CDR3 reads CASSLARTGVTGELFF. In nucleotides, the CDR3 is TGTGCCAGCAGCTTGGCTCGGACAGGTGTCACCGGGGAGCTGTTTTTT. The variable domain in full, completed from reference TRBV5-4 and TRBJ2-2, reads ETGVTQSPTHLIKTRGQQVTLRCSSQSGHNTVSWYQQALGQGPQFIFQYYREEENGRGNFPPRFSGLQFPNYSSELNVNALELDDSALYLCASSLARTGVTGELFFGEGSRLTVL.

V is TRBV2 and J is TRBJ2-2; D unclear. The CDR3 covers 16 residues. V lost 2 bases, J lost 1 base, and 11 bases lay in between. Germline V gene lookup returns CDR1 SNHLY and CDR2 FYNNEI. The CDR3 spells CASSERSLVNTGELFF. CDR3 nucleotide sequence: TGTGCCAGCAGTGAAAGGAGTCTAGTGAACACCGGGGAGCTGTTTTTT. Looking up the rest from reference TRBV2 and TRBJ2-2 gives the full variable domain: EPEVTQTPSHQVTQMGQEVILRCVPISNHLYFYWYRQILGQKVEFLVSFYNNEISEKSEIFDDQFSVERPDGSNFTLKIRSTKLEDSAMYFCASSERSLVNTGELFFGEGSRLTVL.

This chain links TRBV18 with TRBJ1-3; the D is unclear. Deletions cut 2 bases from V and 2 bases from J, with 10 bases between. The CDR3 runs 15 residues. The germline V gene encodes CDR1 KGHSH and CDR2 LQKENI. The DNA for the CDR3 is TGTGCCAGCTCACCAGGCAGGCCTCCTGGAAACACCATATATTTT. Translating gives CASSPGRPPGNTIYF.

The CDR3 is CASSGQGYSTGELFF. The CDR3 nucleotides are TGTGCCAGCAGTGGACAGGGTTATAGCACCGGGGAGCTGTTTTTT. The genes are TRBV2 and TRBJ2-2, with TRBD1 identical over 7 bases. Germline values: CDR1 SNHLY, CDR2 FYNNEI. V lost 4 bases and J lost 4; bases outside the gene matches: 6. This CDR3 spans 15 amino acids.

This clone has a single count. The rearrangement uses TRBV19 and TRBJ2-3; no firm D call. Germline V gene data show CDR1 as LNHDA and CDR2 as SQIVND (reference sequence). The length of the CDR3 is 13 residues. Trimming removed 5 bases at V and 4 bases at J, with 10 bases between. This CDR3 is CASSPPVADTQYF. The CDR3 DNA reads TGTGCCAGTAGTCCGCCAGTGGCAGATACGCAGTATTTT.

CDR3 protein: CASSPLSAREETQYF. The CDR3 nucleotides read TGTGCCAGCAGCCCACTCTCGGCCAGGGAAGAGACCCAGTACTTC. The V and J genes are TRBV7-6 and TRBJ2-5, with a weak D call TRBD1 (5 bases). V shed 5 bases and J shed 3 bases, with 16 bases lying between them. CDR3 length: 15 amino acids. CDR1 and CDR2 (germline): SGHVS, FNYEAQ. The complete variable domain, with remaining parts taken from reference TRBV7-6 and TRBJ2-5, reads GAGVSQSPRYKVTKRGQDVALRCDPISGHVSLYWYRQALGQGPEFLTYFNYEAQQDKSGLPNDRFSAERPEGSISTLTIQRTEQRDSAMYRCASSPLSAREETQYFGPGTRLLVL.

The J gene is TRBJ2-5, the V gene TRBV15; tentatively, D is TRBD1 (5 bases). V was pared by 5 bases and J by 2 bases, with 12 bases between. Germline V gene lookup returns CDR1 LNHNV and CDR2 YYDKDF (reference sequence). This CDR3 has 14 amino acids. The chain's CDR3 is CATSHDRGQETQYF. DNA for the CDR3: TGTGCCACCAGCCACGACAGAGGACAAGAGACCCAGTACTTC.

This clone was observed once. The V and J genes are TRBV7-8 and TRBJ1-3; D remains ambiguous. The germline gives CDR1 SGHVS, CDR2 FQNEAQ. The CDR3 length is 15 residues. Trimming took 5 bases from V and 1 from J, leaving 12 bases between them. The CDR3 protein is CASSPRRSSGNTIYF. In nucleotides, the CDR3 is TGTGCCAGCAGCCCGAGGAGGTCGTCTGGAAACACCATATATTTT.

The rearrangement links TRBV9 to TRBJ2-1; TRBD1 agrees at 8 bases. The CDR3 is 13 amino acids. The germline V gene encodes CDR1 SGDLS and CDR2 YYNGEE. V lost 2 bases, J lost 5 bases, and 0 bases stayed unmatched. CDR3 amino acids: CASSVTGDNEQFF. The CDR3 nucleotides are TGTGCCAGCAGCGTGACAGGGGACAATGAGCAGTTCTTC.

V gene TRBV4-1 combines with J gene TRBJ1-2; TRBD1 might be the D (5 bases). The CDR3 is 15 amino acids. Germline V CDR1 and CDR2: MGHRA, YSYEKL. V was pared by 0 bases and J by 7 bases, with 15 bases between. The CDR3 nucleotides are TGCGCCAGCAGCCAAGAAATGCGGACCAGGGTTGGCTACACCTTC. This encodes CASSQEMRTRVGYTF.

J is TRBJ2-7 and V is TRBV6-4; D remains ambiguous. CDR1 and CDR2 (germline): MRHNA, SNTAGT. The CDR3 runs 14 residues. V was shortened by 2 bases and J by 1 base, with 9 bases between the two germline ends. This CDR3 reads CASSDPTTSYEQYF. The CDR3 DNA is TGTGCCAGCAGTGACCCGACAACTTCCTACGAGCAGTACTTC.

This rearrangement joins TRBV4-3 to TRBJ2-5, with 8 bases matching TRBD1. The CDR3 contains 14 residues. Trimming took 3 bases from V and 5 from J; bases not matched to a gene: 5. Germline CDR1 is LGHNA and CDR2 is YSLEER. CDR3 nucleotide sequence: TGCGCCAGCAGCCATTATACAGGGGGGGAGACCCAGTACTTC. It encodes CASSHYTGGETQYF.

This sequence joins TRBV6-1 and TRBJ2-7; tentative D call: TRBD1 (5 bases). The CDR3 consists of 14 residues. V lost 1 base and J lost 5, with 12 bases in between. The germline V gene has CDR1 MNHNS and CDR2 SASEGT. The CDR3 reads CASSEGSRAHEQYF. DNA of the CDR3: TGTGCCAGCAGTGAAGGTTCCAGGGCCCACGAGCAGTACTTC.

CDR3 bases: TGTGCCAGCAGCTTACAGGGGCGAAGCACCGGGGAGCTGTTTTTT. It is translated as CASSLQGRSTGELFF. J is TRBJ2-2 and V is TRBV11-2; D is perhaps TRBD1 (6 bases). Germline loops: CDR1 SGHAT, CDR2 FQNNGV. Trimming removed 2 bases from V and 4 bases from J, with 11 bases in between. The CDR3 has 15 residues.

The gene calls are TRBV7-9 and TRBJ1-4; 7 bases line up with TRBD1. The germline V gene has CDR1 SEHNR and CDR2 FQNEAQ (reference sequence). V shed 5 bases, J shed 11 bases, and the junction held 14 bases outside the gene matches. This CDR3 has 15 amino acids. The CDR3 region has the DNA TGTGCCAGCAGCGCATTACAGGGGCCCGGCTACAAACTGTTTTTT. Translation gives CASSALQGPGYKLFF.

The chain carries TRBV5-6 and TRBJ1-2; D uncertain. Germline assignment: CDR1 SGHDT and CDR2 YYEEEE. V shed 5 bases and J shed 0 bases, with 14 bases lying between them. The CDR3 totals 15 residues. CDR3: CASSKADLTNYGYTF. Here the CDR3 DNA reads TGTGCCAGCAGTAAGGCTGACTTAACTAACTATGGCTACACCTTC.

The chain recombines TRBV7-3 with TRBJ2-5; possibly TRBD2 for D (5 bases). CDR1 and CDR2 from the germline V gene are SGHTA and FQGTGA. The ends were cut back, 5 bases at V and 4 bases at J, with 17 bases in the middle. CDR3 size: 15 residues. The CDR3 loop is CASSPSGSRAETQYF. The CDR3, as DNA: TGTGCCAGCAGCCCCAGTGGGAGTCGTGCAGAGACCCAGTACTTC. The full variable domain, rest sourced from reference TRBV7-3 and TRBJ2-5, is GAGVSQTPSNKVTEKGKYVELRCDPISGHTALYWYRQSLGQGPEFLIYFQGTGAADDSGLPNDRFFAVRPEGSVSTLKIQRTERGDSAVYLCASSPSGSRAETQYFGPGTRLLVL.

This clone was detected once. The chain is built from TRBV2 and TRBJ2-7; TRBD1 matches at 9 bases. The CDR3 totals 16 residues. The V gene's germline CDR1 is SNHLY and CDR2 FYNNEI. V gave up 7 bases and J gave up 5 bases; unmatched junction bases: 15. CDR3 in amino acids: CASTKRVRTGENEQYF. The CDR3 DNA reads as TGTGCCAGCACCAAGCGGGTGAGGACAGGGGAGAACGAGCAGTACTTC.

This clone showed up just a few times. CDR3 DNA sequence: TGTGCCAGCAGCTTCCAGGGTTGGACCGGGGAGCTGTTTTTT. Translated: CASSFQGWTGELFF. J is TRBJ2-2 and V is TRBV7-9, with D tentatively TRBD1 (5 bases). There are 14 residues in the CDR3. Germline assignment: CDR1 SEHNR and CDR2 FQNEAQ (reference sequence). Between the trimmed V and J ends, which lost 3 bases and 5 bases, there was a span of 10 bases.

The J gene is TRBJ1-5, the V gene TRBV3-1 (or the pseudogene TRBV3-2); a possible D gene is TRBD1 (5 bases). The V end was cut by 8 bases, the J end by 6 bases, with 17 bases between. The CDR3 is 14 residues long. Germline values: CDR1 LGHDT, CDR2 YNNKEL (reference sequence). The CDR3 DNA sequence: TGTGCCAGCCGACCAGGGTTGTCGGGTCAGCCCCAGCATTTT. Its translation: CASRPGLSGQPQHF.

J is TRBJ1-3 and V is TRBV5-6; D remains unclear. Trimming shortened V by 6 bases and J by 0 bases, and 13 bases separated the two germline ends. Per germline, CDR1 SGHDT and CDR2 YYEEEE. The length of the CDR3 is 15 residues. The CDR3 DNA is TGTGCCAGCACCCCCGGTGCCACCTCTGGAAACACCATATATTTT. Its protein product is CASTPGATSGNTIYF.

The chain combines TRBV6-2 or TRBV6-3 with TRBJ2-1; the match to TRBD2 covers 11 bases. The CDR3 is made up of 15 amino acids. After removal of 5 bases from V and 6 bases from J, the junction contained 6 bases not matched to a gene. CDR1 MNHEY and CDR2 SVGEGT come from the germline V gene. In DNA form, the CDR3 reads TGTGCCAGCAGTCCACTAGCGGGAGCGGGCAATGAGCAGTTCTTC. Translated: CASSPLAGAGNEQFF.

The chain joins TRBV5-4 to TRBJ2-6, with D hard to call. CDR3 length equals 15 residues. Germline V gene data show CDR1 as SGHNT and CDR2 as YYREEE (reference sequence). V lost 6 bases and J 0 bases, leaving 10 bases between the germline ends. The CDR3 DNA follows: TGTGCCAGCATCCAGGATTTCTCTGGGGCCAACGTCCTGACTTTC. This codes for CASIQDFSGANVLTF. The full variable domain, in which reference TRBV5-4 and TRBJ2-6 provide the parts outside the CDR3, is ETGVTQSPTHLIKTRGQQVTLRCSSQSGHNTVSWYQQALGQGPQFIFQYYREEENGRGNFPPRFSGLQFPNYSSELNVNALELDDSALYLCASIQDFSGANVLTFGAGSRLTVL.

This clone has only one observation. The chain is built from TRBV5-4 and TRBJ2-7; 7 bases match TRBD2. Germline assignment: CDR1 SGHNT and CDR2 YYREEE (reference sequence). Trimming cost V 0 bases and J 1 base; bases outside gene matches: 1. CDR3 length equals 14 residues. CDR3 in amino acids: CASSLGTSSYEQYF. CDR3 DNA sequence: TGTGCCAGCAGCTTGGGGACTAGTTCCTACGAGCAGTACTTC.

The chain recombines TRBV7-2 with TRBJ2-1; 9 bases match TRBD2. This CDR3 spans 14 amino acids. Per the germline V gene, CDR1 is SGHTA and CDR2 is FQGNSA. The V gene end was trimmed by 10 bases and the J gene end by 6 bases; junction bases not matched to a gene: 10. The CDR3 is CATPGASGTNEQFF. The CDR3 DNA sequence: TGTGCCACCCCGGGGGCTAGCGGGACCAATGAGCAGTTCTTC.

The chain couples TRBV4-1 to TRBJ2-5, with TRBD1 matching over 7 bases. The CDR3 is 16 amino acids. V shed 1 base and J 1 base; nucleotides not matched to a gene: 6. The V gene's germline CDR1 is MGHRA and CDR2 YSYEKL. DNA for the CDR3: TGCGCCAGCAGCCAAGCACAGGGGTCAGGCCAAGAGACCCAGTACTTC. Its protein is CASSQAQGSGQETQYF.

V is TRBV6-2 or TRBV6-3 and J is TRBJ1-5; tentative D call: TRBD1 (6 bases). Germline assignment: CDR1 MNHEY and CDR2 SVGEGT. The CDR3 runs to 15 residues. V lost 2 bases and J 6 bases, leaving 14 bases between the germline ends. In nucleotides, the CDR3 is TGTGCCAGCAGTTACAGCCCACAGGGTTCTCAGCCCCAGCATTTT. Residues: CASSYSPQGSQPQHF.

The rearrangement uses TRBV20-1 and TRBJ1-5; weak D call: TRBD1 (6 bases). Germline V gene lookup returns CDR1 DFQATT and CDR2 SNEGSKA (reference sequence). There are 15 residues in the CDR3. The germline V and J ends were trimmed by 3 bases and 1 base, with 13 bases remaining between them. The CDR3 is CSASRQGISNQPQHF. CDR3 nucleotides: TGCAGTGCTAGTAGGCAGGGGATAAGCAATCAGCCCCAGCATTTT.

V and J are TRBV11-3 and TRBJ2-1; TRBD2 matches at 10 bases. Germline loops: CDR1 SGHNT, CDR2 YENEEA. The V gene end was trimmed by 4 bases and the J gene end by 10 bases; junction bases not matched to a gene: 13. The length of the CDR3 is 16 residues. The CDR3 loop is CASSWEREGLSKEQFF. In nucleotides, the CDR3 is TGTGCCAGCAGCTGGGAGCGGGAGGGCCTTTCCAAAGAGCAGTTCTTC.

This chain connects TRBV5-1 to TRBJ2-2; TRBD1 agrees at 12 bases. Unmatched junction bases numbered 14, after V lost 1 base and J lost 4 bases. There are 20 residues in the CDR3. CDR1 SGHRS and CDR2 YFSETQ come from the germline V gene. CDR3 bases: TGCGCCAGCAGCTTGAGGGGACAGGGGGCGCCTTGGGTTGGCACCGGGGAGCTGTTTTTT. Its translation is CASSLRGQGAPWVGTGELFF.